The rows below give T cell receptor beta chains drawn from one sample of a study of CD8 T cells in ankylosing spondylitis. TCRdb fed the 5' RACE reads into MiXCR, producing one record per CDR3 protein. The sample includes about 800,000 distinct CDR3 sequences, about an eighth of them seen just once. Sample: blood, either unsorted or a sorted T cell fraction (not recorded which). These receptor sequences come from a male donor with ankylosing spondylitis. The CDR3 runs from the conserved cysteine through the conserved F or W. The D gene is left open where the match is weak. Only part of the rows carry a size: once, few, many, or a class if the clone is expanded.

>TRBV12-5|-|TRBJ2-3|few
TGTGCTAGTGGTTTGGTTGACAGCACAGATACGCAGTATTTT
CASGLVDSTDTQYF
>TRBV20-1|-|TRBJ1-1|few
TGCAGTGCTAGAGTGGACACTGAAGCTTTCTTT
CSARVDTEAFF
>TRBV20-1|-|TRBJ2-7|-
TGCAGACCAAAGGGTCCCTACGAGCAGTACTTC
CRPKGPYEQYF
>TRBV3-1|-|TRBJ2-7|-
TGTGCCAGCAGCCGCCCGGCTAGCGCCTACTACGAGCAGTACTTC
CASSRPASAYYEQYF
>TRBV28|-|TRBJ1-6|many
TGTGCCACCACCACGAGGTGGAGCTCCTATAATTCACCCCTCCACTTT
CATTTRWSSYNSPLHF
>TRBV11-2|-|TRBJ2-1|-
TGTGCCAGCAGCCCACTTCTAGCGACCAATGAGCAGTTCTTC
CASSPLLATNEQFF
>TRBV20-1|TRBD1|TRBJ2-4|few
TGCAGTGCTCAGAAATCTCCGGGACAGGGAAACATTCAGTACTTC
CSAQKSPGQGNIQYF
>TRBV15|-|TRBJ1-5|few
TGTGCCACCAGCAGAGGGGCCGGGGAGCCCCAGCATTTT
CATSRGAGEPQHF
>TRBV20-1|-|TRBJ2-5|few
TGCAGTGCTAGAGATCATACGGACCAAGAGACCCAGTACTTC
CSARDHTDQETQYF
>TRBV5-1|-|TRBJ1-4|few
TGCGCCAGCAGCGAGCTGGGGACGACTAATGAAAAACTGTTTTTT
CASSELGTTNEKLFF
>TRBV20-1|-|TRBJ2-7|many
TGCAGTGCAGTACGGACGGTGAGCTCCTACGAGCAGTACTTC
CSAVRTVSSYEQYF
>TRBV7-6|TRBD1|TRBJ2-5|-
TGTGCCAGCGGTCAGGGGGAACTAGAGACCCAGTACTTC
CASGQGELETQYF
>TRBV20-1|-|TRBJ1-1|-
TGCAGTGCTAGGAAAGCTGCGCTTATGAACACTGAAGCTTTCTTT
CSARKAALMNTEAFF
>TRBV29-1|-|TRBJ2-5|few
TGCAGCGTGGCCATGGAGACCCAGTACTTC
CSVAMETQYF
>TRBV4-3|-|TRBJ1-1|few
TGCGCCAGCAGCCAAGATGTGAGGGGAGCGGAAGCTTTCTTT
CASSQDVRGAEAFF
>TRBV5-1|-|TRBJ2-1|few
TGCGCCAGCAGCCCCGCGAGAAGGAGCTCCTACAATGAGCAGTTCTTC
CASSPARRSSYNEQFF
>TRBV20-1|-|TRBJ1-4|few
TGCAGTGCAGGCGAGTTCCGAGGGGAAAAACTGTTTTTT
CSAGEFRGEKLFF
>TRBV23-1|-|TRBJ1-5|few
TGCGCCAGCGGCCCGCTTAGGGAAGGCAATCAGCCCCAGCATTTT
CASGPLREGNQPQHF
>TRBV7-6|-|TRBJ1-2|-
TGTGCCAGCAGCTTACCCCTGGGGTCTGGCTACACCTTC
CASSLPLGSGYTF
>TRBV5-1|TRBD2|TRBJ2-5|few
TGCGCCAGCAGCCCCATGGCTAGCGGGAGGGCAGAGACCCAGTACTTC
CASSPMASGRAETQYF
>TRBV7-2|-|TRBJ1-1|-
TGTGCCAGCAGCTCACTGTTCAGGGATAAGAACACTGAAGCTTTCTTT
CASSSLFRDKNTEAFF
>TRBV10-3|TRBD2|TRBJ2-3|few
TGTGCCATATCTAGCGGGGAAGCAGATACGCAGTATTTT
CAISSGEADTQYF
>TRBV29-1|TRBD1|TRBJ1-2|many
TGCAGCGCTGGCAGGGGGCCCTATGGCTACACCTTC
CSAGRGPYGYTF
>TRBV12-3/TRBV12-4|TRBD2|TRBJ2-1|-
TGTGCCAGCAGTTTATTTGTCGCCGGCGGGGGAAATGAGCAGTTCTTC
CASSLFVAGGGNEQFF
>TRBV6-2/TRBV6-3|-|TRBJ2-1|many
TGTGCCAGCAGTCCCTGGAAGGGTGCCTACAATGAGCAGTTCTTC
CASSPWKGAYNEQFF
>TRBV20-1|-|TRBJ1-1|many
TGCAGTGCTAGAGAAGCCCGGAGGGGCACTGAAGCTTTCTTT
CSAREARRGTEAFF
>TRBV12-3/TRBV12-4|-|TRBJ1-3|few
TGTGCCAGCGGGGCTTCTGGAAACACCATATATTTT
CASGASGNTIYF